These 26 T cell receptor beta chains share one sample of origin, sequenced in a study of blood T cells in healthy people across ages (dated by TCRdb to about 2015). Library preparation employed 5' RACE. Sequencing used an Illumina HiSeq 2500. The second PCR ran for roughly 7 to 12 cycles and used a J-beta primer mix along with a sample-barcoded 5' primer. Starting from the raw public reads, TCRdb applied fastp trimming at Q25, assembled clones with MiXCR and retained in-frame beta chains. Each CDR3 protein gets just one entry, which takes the most common genes and DNA from the rows behind it. This sample lists about a million distinct CDR3 sequences; roughly half were detected once. The ten largest account for about a fifth of the sample. Sequenced sample: blood. All receptors come from an older woman in good health.

The chain couples TRBV7-2 to TRBJ2-7; 7 nucleotides agree with TRBD1. Germline V gene data show CDR1 as SGHTA and CDR2 as FQGNSA. V was pared by 5 bases and J by 3 bases, with 7 bases of the junction left unmatched. This CDR3 is 14 amino acids long. The CDR3 DNA reads TGTGCCAGCAGCACCATGGGACAGATCTACGAGCAGTACTTC. Amino acid sequence: CASSTMGQIYEQYF.

In this sample, this clonotype turned up a few times. The chain carries TRBV7-2 and TRBJ2-5; 10 bases line up with TRBD2. Trimming removed 0 bases from V and 5 bases from J; junction bases left unmatched: 3. Germline values: CDR1 SGHTA, CDR2 FQGNSA. The CDR3 runs to 15 residues. The CDR3 bases are TGTGCCAGCAGCTTAGCGCTAGCGGGAGAGGAGACCCAGTACTTC. This gives the protein CASSLALAGEETQYF.

The chain recombines TRBV7-2 with TRBJ2-1; 9 nucleotides align to TRBD2. CDR3 length: 14 residues. V was pared by 5 bases and J by 6 bases, with 5 bases of the junction left unmatched. Per germline, CDR1 SGHTA and CDR2 FQGNSA. The CDR3 nucleotides read TGTGCCAGCAGCACGTTAGCGGGAGTCAATGAGCAGTTCTTC. Translation gives CASSTLAGVNEQFF.

The CDR3 loop is CASSEGTSGEDEQFF. The CDR3 DNA sequence: TGCGCCAGCAGTGAGGGGACTAGCGGGGAGGATGAGCAGTTCTTC. The chain has TRBV10-1 and TRBJ2-1; 13 nucleotides agree with TRBD2. There are 15 residues in the CDR3. The trim removed 2 bases at V and 8 bases at J, leaving 3 bases unmatched. CDR1 and CDR2 (germline): WNHNN, SYGVQD (reference sequence).

This clonotype was recorded a few times. The chain employs TRBV5-1 and TRBJ2-7; 7 bases match TRBD1. Trimming at V came to 4 bases and at J to 3 bases, leaving 10 bases not matched to a gene. The germline V gene has CDR1 SGHRS and CDR2 YFSETQ. CDR3 length: 15 amino acids. Here the CDR3 DNA reads TGCGCCAGCAGCCCACAGGGGTCGAGGTTCTACGAGCAGTACTTC. It codes for CASSPQGSRFYEQYF.

This chain joins TRBV28 and TRBJ1-2; D unclear. The CDR3 sequence is 12 residues long. CDR1 and CDR2 from the germline V gene are MDHEN and SYDVKM. With 6 bases removed from V and 0 bases from J, the gap between germline ends came to 5 bases. The DNA of the CDR3 is TGTGCCAGCAGGCCCCCTAACTATGGCTACACCTTC. Translated, it gives CASRPPNYGYTF.

The chain joins TRBV7-9 to TRBJ2-7; D unclear. Trimming left V 2 bases short and J 7 bases short, with 18 bases between. The CDR3 is made up of 15 amino acids. Germline values: CDR1 SEHNR, CDR2 FQNEAQ (reference sequence). In DNA, the CDR3 is TGTGCCAGCAGCTTACGGGCAGGTTTTCTCGGGGAGCAGTACTTC. Its protein is CASSLRAGFLGEQYF. The variable domain in full, with the rest retrieved from reference TRBV7-9 and TRBJ2-7, is DTGVSQNPRHKITKRGQNVTFRCDPISEHNRLYWYRQTLGQGPEFLTYFQNEAQLEKSRLLSDRFSAERPKGSFSTLEIQRTEQGDSAMYLCASSLRAGFLGEQYFGPGTRLTVT.

The rearrangement uses TRBV27 and TRBJ2-7; possibly TRBD2 for D (6 bases). The CDR3 covers 14 residues. Germline V gene data show CDR1 as MNHEY and CDR2 as SMNVEV (reference sequence). Trimming removed 3 bases from V and 6 bases from J, with 15 bases in between. The CDR3: CASSLQILGGEQYF. DNA of the CDR3: TGTGCCAGCAGTTTGCAGATACTCGGGGGCGAGCAGTACTTC.

This chain links TRBV9 with TRBJ1-1, with 12 bases fitting TRBD1. This CDR3 comprises 16 residues. Germline CDR1 and CDR2: SGDLS and YYNGEE. With 0 bases clipped from V and 6 bases from J, the junction kept 6 bases outside the gene matches. The CDR3 protein is CASSVAMGTGGPEAFF. The CDR3 DNA reads as TGTGCCAGCAGCGTAGCTATGGGGACAGGGGGCCCTGAAGCTTTCTTT.

The J gene is TRBJ1-1, the V gene TRBV12-3 or TRBV12-4; D unclear. The CDR3 loop spans 13 amino acids. V was cut by 3 bases and J by 1 base, with 6 bases left in between. CDR3 in DNA: TGTGCCAGCAGTTTCACCAAGAACACTGAAGCTTTCTTT. Amino acids: CASSFTKNTEAFF.

This chain connects TRBV6-6 to TRBJ2-7; tentative D call: TRBD2 (6 bases). There are 13 residues in the CDR3. The V gene lost 10 bases and the J gene lost 3 bases, with 16 bases spanning the gap. Germline V gives CDR1 MNHNY, CDR2 SVGAGI (reference sequence). CDR3 nucleotide sequence: TGTGCCATCGAGGAGGGAGTATACTACGAGCAGTACTTC. This translates into CAIEEGVYYEQYF.

V gene TRBV29-1 combines with J gene TRBJ2-6; maybe TRBD1 (5 bases). CDR3 size: 15 residues. CDR1 and CDR2 from the germline V gene are SQVTM and ANQGSEA. V lost 7 bases, J lost 0 bases, and 13 bases lay in between. The CDR3 sequence is CSDGQGDSGANVLTF. CDR3 coding DNA: TGCAGCGACGGACAAGGAGACTCTGGGGCCAACGTCCTGACTTTC.

The chain recombines TRBV20-1 with TRBJ2-1, with 7 bases identical to TRBD2. Germline V CDR1 and CDR2: DFQATT, SNEGSKA (reference sequence). The length of the CDR3 is 19 residues. V shed 3 bases and J 0 bases; nucleotides not matched to a gene: 17. The CDR3 loop is CSASWRGGGIFSSYNEQFF. The CDR3 DNA is TGCAGTGCTAGTTGGCGGGGCGGGGGAATTTTTAGCTCCTACAATGAGCAGTTCTTC.

The chain combines TRBV3-1 with TRBJ2-4, with 14 nucleotides matching TRBD2. The end of the DNA is better explained by TRBJ2-5, so the J call may be wrong. Germline loops: CDR1 LGHDT, CDR2 YNNKEL (reference sequence). The CDR3 runs 17 residues. The CDR3 region has the DNA TGTGCCAGCAGCCAAGGATTGACTAGCGGGAGGGGAGAGACCCAGTACTTC. As protein: CASSQGLTSGRGETQYF.

The rearrangement joins TRBV9 to TRBJ1-2; D remains unclear. The V gene lost 0 bases and the J gene lost 4 bases, with 10 bases spanning the gap. CDR1 is SGDLS, CDR2 YYNGEE, per germline. The CDR3 is made up of 14 amino acids. CDR3 DNA sequence: TGTGCCAGCAGCGTAGACAGTCGGCTCTATGGCTACACCTTC. It specifies CASSVDSRLYGYTF.

The rearrangement joins TRBV3-1 to TRBJ2-7; perhaps TRBD2 as D (6 bases). The CDR3 sequence is 14 residues long. The V and J ends lost 3 bases and 2 bases respectively, with 11 bases between them. CDR1 is LGHDT and CDR2 is YNNKEL in the germline V gene (reference sequence). This CDR3 reads CASSQDGSAYEQYF. CDR3 coding DNA: TGTGCCAGCAGCCAGGACGGGAGCGCCTACGAGCAGTACTTC.

The chain recombines TRBV29-1 with TRBJ2-5, with TRBD2 matching over 7 bases. Germline CDR1 reads SQVTM; CDR2 reads ANQGSEA. V lost 7 bases to trimming and J lost 2 bases; unmatched junction nucleotides: 4. This CDR3 contains 12 residues. The CDR3 spells CSGGGGQETQYF. The CDR3 DNA is TGCAGCGGCGGGGGAGGGCAAGAGACCCAGTACTTC.

The rearrangement uses TRBV25-1 and TRBJ2-5, with 8 bases identical to TRBD2. Losses at the gene ends were 3 bases for V and 11 bases for J; bases not matched to a gene: 20. The CDR3 is made up of 17 amino acids. Looked up from germline, CDR1 is MGHDK and CDR2 is SYGVNS. The CDR3 sequence: CASSEEEGTRDSYEQYF. CDR3 coding DNA: TGTGCCAGCAGTGAGGAGGAAGGGACTAGAGATAGCTATGAGCAGTACTTC.

A single count supports this clonotype. This chain uses TRBV4-1 with TRBJ2-3, with D maybe TRBD2 (5 bases). Looked up from germline, CDR1 is MGHRA and CDR2 is YSYEKL. V was shortened by 1 base and J by 6 bases, with 14 bases between the two germline ends. This CDR3 has 15 residues. CDR3 DNA sequence: TGCGCCAGCAGCCAAGCCCTACAGAGGAGGGATACGCAGTATTTT. Residues: CASSQALQRRDTQYF.

There are a few counts of this clonotype. V gene TRBV4-1 combines with J gene TRBJ2-1; perhaps TRBD1 as D (6 bases). CDR3 length: 16 residues. Trimming took off 2 bases at V and 7 bases at J, with 18 bases between the two ends. Germline CDR1 is MGHRA and CDR2 is YSYEKL. The CDR3 bases are TGCGCCAGCAGCCAACTATTCAGGGGAGTAAGGAATGAGCAGTTCTTC. It yields the protein CASSQLFRGVRNEQFF.

This clonotype was detected once. The chain is built from TRBV20-1 and TRBJ2-7; D is unresolved. Germline values: CDR1 DFQATT, CDR2 SNEGSKA (reference sequence). V dropped 2 bases and J dropped 7 bases, with 12 bases sitting between them. The CDR3 spans 12 residues. The CDR3 here is CSARKSQSEQYF. CDR3 bases: TGCAGTGCTAGAAAGTCGCAGAGTGAGCAGTACTTC.

The rearrangement uses TRBV28 and TRBJ1-1; 7 positions match TRBD1. CDR1 is MDHEN, CDR2 SYDVKM, per germline. V trimming: 4 bases; J trimming: 10 bases; junction bases outside the gene matches: 6. This CDR3 contains 12 residues. The CDR3 spells CASSSTGVRAFF. In nucleotides, the CDR3 is TGTGCCAGCAGTTCAACAGGGGTTCGAGCTTTCTTT.

V is TRBV7-2 and J is TRBJ2-5; tentatively, D is TRBD2 (5 bases). Per germline, CDR1 SGHTA and CDR2 FQGNSA. The CDR3 has 15 residues. V was shortened by 0 bases and J by 5 bases, with 13 bases between the two germline ends. CDR3 DNA: TGTGCCAGCAGCTTAGCGGGGAGTCCTGGGGAGACCCAGTACTTC. It codes for CASSLAGSPGETQYF. Complete variable domain (other parts from reference TRBV7-2 and TRBJ2-5): GAGVSQSPSNKVTEKGKDVELRCDPISGHTALYWYRQSLGQGLEFLIYFQGNSAPDKSGLPSDRFSAERTGGSVSTLTIQRTQQEDSAVYLCASSLAGSPGETQYFGPGTRLLVL.

This chain uses TRBV11-2 with TRBJ2-7; 7 nucleotides line up with TRBD2. CDR3 size: 17 residues. Germline values: CDR1 SGHAT, CDR2 FQNNGV. V lost 4 bases and J lost 3; bases outside the gene matches: 15. CDR3 loop: CASSSTWGGRGDYEQYF. Written as DNA, the CDR3 is TGTGCCAGCAGCTCCACCTGGGGGGGGAGGGGAGACTACGAGCAGTACTTC.

Only a few counts were recorded for this clonotype. The chain combines TRBV4-2 with TRBJ2-4, with D perhaps assigned TRBD1 or TRBD2 (5 bases each). Germline V gene data show CDR1 as LGHNA and CDR2 as YNFKEQ. This CDR3 comprises 20 residues. Trimming removed 5 bases from V and 1 base from J, with 27 bases in between. CDR3 region: CASSGRYRVGEIIAKNIQYF. In DNA form, the CDR3 reads TGTGCCAGCAGCGGCCGCTATAGAGTGGGGGAGATAATCGCCAAAAACATTCAGTACTTC.

This clonotype was counted a few times. The chain has TRBV27 and TRBJ2-7; TRBD2 might be the D (5 bases). Germline CDR1 and CDR2: MNHEY and SMNVEV (reference sequence). The CDR3 is made up of 13 amino acids. With 8 bases removed from V and 2 bases from J, the gap between germline ends came to 13 bases. In nucleotides, the CDR3 is TGTGCCAGCGGAATAGACGGGGCCTACGAGCAGTACTTC. This codes for CASGIDGAYEQYF.